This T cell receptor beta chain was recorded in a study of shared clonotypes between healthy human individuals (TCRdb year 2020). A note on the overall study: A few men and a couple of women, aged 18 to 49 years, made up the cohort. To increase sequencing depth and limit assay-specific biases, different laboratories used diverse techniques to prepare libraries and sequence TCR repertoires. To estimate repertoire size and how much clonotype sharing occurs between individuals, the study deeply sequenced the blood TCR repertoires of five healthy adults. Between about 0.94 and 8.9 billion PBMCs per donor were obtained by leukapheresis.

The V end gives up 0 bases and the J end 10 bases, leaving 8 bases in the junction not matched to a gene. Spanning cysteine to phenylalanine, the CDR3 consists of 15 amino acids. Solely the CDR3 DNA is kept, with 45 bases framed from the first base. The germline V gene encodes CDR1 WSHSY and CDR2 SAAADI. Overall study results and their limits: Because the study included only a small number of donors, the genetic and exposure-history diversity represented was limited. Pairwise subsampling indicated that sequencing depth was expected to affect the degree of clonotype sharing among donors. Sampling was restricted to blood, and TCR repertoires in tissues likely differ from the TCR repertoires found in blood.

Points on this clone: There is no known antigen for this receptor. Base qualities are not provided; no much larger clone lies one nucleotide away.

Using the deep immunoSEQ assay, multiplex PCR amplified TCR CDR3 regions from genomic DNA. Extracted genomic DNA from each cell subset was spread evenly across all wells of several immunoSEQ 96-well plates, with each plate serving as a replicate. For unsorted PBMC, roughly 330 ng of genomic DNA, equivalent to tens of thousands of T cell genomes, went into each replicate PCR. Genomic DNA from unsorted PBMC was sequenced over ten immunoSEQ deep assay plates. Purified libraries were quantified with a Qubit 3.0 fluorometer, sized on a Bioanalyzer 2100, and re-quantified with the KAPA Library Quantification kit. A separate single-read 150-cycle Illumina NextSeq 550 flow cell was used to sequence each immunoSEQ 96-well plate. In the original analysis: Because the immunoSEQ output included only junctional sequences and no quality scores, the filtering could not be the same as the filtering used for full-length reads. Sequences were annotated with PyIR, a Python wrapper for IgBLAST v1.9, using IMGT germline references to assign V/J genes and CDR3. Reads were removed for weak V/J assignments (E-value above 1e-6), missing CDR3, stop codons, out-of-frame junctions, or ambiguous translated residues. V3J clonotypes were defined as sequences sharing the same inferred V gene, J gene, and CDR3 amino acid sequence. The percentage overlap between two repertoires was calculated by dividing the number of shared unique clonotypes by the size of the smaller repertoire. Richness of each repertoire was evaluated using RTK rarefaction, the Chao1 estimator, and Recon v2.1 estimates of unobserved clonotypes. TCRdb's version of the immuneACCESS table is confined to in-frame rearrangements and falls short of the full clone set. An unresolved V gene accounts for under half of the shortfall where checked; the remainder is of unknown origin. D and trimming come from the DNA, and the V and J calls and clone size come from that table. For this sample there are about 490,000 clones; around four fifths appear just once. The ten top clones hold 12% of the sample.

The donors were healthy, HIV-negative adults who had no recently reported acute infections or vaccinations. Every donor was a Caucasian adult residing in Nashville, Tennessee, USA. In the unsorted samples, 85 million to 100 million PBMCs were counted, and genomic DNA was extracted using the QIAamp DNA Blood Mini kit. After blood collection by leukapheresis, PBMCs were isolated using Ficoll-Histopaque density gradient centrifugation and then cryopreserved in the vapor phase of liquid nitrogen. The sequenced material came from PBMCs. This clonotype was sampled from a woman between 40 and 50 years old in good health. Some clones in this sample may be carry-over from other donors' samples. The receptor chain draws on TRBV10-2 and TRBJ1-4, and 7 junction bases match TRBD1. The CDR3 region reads CASSESGGGRGKLFF. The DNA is TGCGCCAGCAGTGAGTCAGGGGGCGGAAGGGGAAAACTGTTTTTT.